This T cell receptor (beta chain) was sequenced in a study of human T cells and chemical hapten exposure. The sample's time point: patch test 1, 2 weeks after DPC sensitization. Treatment of the sample: therapeutic diphenylcyclopropenone sensitization with weekly scalp DPC. MiXCR was run by TCRdb on the RACE reads, yielding one entry per CDR3 protein. The sample has 340,000 or so distinct CDR3 sequences; roughly 6.9% are singletons. Germline CDR1 SQVTM, CDR2 ANQGSEA. This CDR3 has 14 residues. The V and J ends lost 2 bases and 2 bases respectively, with 12 bases between them. The chain employs TRBV29-1 and TRBJ1-2; TRBD1 is a possible D gene (5 bases). This sequence was found in a young woman with alopecia areata. Some clones in this sample may be carry-over from other donors' samples. The specimen comprised whole blood, sampled in connection with sensitization to the hapten diphenylcyclopropenone (DPC). The CDR3: CSVELGTSNYGYTF. CDR3 DNA sequence: TGCAGCGTTGAATTAGGGACGTCCAACTATGGCTACACCTTC.